The TCR beta chain described here comes from a study of glioma-infiltrating T cells after dendritic cell vaccination. As for the study in general: Between about 2002 and 2012, patients got autologous tumor lysate-pulsed dendritic cell vaccines.

Germline CDR1 is KGHSH and CDR2 is LQKENI. With 0 bases removed from V and 1 base from J, the gap between germline ends came to 21 bases. The CDR3 consists of 19 residues. The count of this clone is one. Method: immunoSEQ multiplex PCR; TCRdb's copy keeps in-frame clones and lacks some. There are around 60,000 clones in the sample; over 65% occur only once, and roughly 9% lies in the top ten. The time point is: after dendritic cell vaccination, including at tumor progression/relapse. The source material was blood, sampled after dendritic cell vaccination. The chain uses TRBV18 and TRBJ1-1; D remains ambiguous. This receptor was obtained from a human donor with glioblastoma. The CDR3 spells CASSPPVFERFLTNTEAFF. The DNA of the CDR3 is TGTGCCAGCTCACCACCGGTTTTTGAGCGGTTCTTGACGAACACTGAAGCTTTCTTT.